The sequence of this TCR beta chain was determined in a study of CD8+CD57+ T cells in acquired aplastic anemia. On the study more broadly: The average for DNA from sorted CD4+ and CD8+ cells was approximately 3.2 ug. Study results and limitations: Patients and healthy controls showed no significant CD8+ Simpson's diversity difference.

Genomic DNA served as template for TCR beta VDJ and CDR3 profiling. From the reads, TCRdb called clonotypes with MiXCR, one entry per CDR3 protein. In the table there are about 160,000 distinct CDR3 sequences, around 40% of which are singletons. This clonotype was recorded a few times. The antigen remains undetermined. Per the germline V gene, CDR1 is SGHTA and CDR2 is FQGNSA. The CDR3 has 13 residues. Trimming removed 3 bases from V and 4 bases from J, with 9 bases in between. The chain carries TRBV7-2 and TRBJ2-5; D is unclear. The specimen was sorted CD4+, CD8+, or CD8+CD57+ T cells (not recorded which) from PBMCs. The clonotype originates from a human donor in good health. CDR3 bases: TGTGCCAGCAGCTTTATAGTAACAGAGACCCAGTACTTC. It codes for CASSFIVTETQYF.